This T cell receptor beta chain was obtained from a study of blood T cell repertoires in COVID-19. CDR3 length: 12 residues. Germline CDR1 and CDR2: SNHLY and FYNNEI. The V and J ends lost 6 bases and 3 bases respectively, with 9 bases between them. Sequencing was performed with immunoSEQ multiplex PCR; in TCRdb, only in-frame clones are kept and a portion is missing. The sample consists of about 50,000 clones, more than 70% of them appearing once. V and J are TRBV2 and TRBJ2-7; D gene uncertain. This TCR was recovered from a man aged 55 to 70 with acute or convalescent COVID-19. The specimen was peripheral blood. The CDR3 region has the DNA TGTGCCAGCAGCTACACAGTCTACGAGCAGTACTTC. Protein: CASSYTVYEQYF.